Shown below are 21 T cell receptor beta chains from a single sample sequenced in a study of cytomegalovirus exposure and HLA in healthy donors. Profiled with immunoSEQ multiplex PCR; TCRdb holds only in-frame clones, not every one. The sample yields roughly 150,000 clones, 70% to 90% seen once. The source material was PBMCs. The origin of the receptors is a woman aged 18-30 years in good health and CMV-seropositive.

V usage is TRBV11-1 and J usage is TRBJ2-1, with 11 bases fitting TRBD2. The CDR3 is 17 amino acids. V was pared by 3 bases and J by 10 bases, with 14 bases of the junction left unmatched. Germline values: CDR1 SGHAT, CDR2 FQDESV (reference sequence). The CDR3 reads CASSFRPKIAGGREQFF. As DNA, the CDR3 is TGTGCCAGCAGCTTCCGCCCCAAGATAGCGGGAGGGCGCGAGCAGTTCTTC. Looking up the rest from reference TRBV11-1 and TRBJ2-1 gives the full variable domain: EAEVAQSPRYKITEKSQAVAFWCDPISGHATLYWYRQILGQGPELLVQFQDESVVDDSQLPKDRFSAERLKGVDSTLKIQPAELGDSAMYLCASSFRPKIAGGREQFFGPGTRLTVL.

Comment on this clone: At one end, the junction sequence differs from germline, possibly due to a read error. This rearrangement joins TRBV6-5 to TRBJ2-7; TRBD2 might be the D (6 bases). Looked up from germline, CDR1 is MNHEY and CDR2 is SVGAGI. The CDR3 length is 15 residues. The CDR3 region is CASSYSPGESSEQYF. CDR3 DNA sequence: TGTGCCAGCAGTTACTCACCGGGAGAATCCTCCGAGCAGTACTTC.

The rearrangement uses TRBV7-8 and TRBJ1-5; possibly TRBD1 for D (6 bases). The germline gives CDR1 SGHVS, CDR2 FQNEAQ. This CDR3 spans 20 amino acids. Trimming took off 3 bases at V and 5 bases at J, with 29 bases between the two ends. The CDR3 DNA reads TGTGCCAGCAGCTTCAACAGACCCTCCGCGGGCAATGAGGGGGATCAGCCCCAGCATTTT. It encodes CASSFNRPSAGNEGDQPQHF.

V and J are TRBV6-5 and TRBJ2-5; TRBD1 aligns across 7 bases. The ends lost 5 bases at V and 1 base at J; junction bases unmatched: 4. The germline V gene encodes CDR1 MNHEY and CDR2 SVGAGI. The CDR3 covers 14 residues. CDR3 nucleotides: TGTGCCAGCAGTCCTCGACAGGGCCAAGAGACCCAGTACTTC. Its translation is CASSPRQGQETQYF.

The chain is built from TRBV7-2 and TRBJ2-7; D possibly corresponds to TRBD2 (5 bases). CDR1 SGHTA and CDR2 FQGNSA come from the germline V gene. V was cut by 6 bases and J by 2 bases, with 11 bases left in between. The CDR3 extends over 13 amino acids. In DNA form, the CDR3 reads TGTGCCAGCAGGAGGGATCCTGCCTACGAGCAGTACTTC. This sequence encodes CASRRDPAYEQYF.

This rearrangement joins TRBV2 to TRBJ2-4, with TRBD2 matching over 9 bases. This CDR3 contains 16 residues. CDR1 is SNHLY and CDR2 is FYNNEI in the germline V gene. With V trimmed by 8 bases and J by 0 bases, 8 bases remained unmatched. Written as DNA, the CDR3 is TGTGCCAGCGAGAGCGGGAGGATACTAGCCAAAAACATTCAGTACTTC. It specifies CASESGRILAKNIQYF. The whole variable domain, remainder taken from reference TRBV2 and TRBJ2-4, is EPEVTQTPSHQVTQMGQEVILRCVPISNHLYFYWYRQILGQKVEFLVSFYNNEISEKSEIFDDQFSVERPDGSNFTLKIRSTKLEDSAMYFCASESGRILAKNIQYFGAGTRLSVL.

The V call is TRBV2, the J call TRBJ1-2; TRBD1 matches at 7 bases. This CDR3 contains 12 residues. V was clipped by 6 bases and J by 7 bases; unmatched bases: 5. Looked up from germline, CDR1 is SNHLY and CDR2 is FYNNEI. The chain's CDR3 is CASRLQGSGYTF. Written as DNA, the CDR3 is TGTGCCAGCAGACTACAGGGGTCTGGCTACACCTTC.

The chain recombines TRBV25-1 with TRBJ2-3; 10 bases are shared with TRBD2. Germline V gives CDR1 MGHDK, CDR2 SYGVNS. The ends lost 5 bases at V and 2 bases at J; junction bases unmatched: 7. There are 16 residues in the CDR3. CDR3 amino acids: CASSSGLADFTDTQYF. In nucleotides, the CDR3 is TGTGCCAGCAGTTCAGGACTAGCGGACTTCACAGATACGCAGTATTTT. The whole variable domain, filled in from reference TRBV25-1 and TRBJ2-3, reads EADIYQTPRYLVIGTGKKITLECSQTMGHDKMYWYQQDPGMELHLIHYSYGVNSTEKGDLSSESTVSRIRTEHFPLTLESARPSHTSQYLCASSSGLADFTDTQYFGPGTRLTVL.

V is TRBV28 and J is TRBJ2-1; tentatively, D is TRBD2 (6 bases). V was trimmed by 6 bases and J by 0 bases, leaving 15 bases between them. The CDR3 consists of 16 residues. CDR1 is MDHEN, CDR2 SYDVKM, per germline. This CDR3 is CASRRLLGGSYNEQFF. DNA of the CDR3: TGTGCCAGCAGGCGGCTTTTGGGAGGCTCCTACAATGAGCAGTTCTTC.

The genes are TRBV6-1 and TRBJ2-7; TRBD1 might be the D (5 bases). This CDR3 has 14 amino acids. Germline V gene sequence: CDR1 MNHNS, CDR2 SASEGT. V gave up 4 bases and J gave up 0 bases, with 10 bases separating them. The DNA for the CDR3 is TGTGCCAGCAGTGTACAGGAAAGCTCCTACGAGCAGTACTTC. Protein sequence: CASSVQESSYEQYF.

This chain links TRBV28 with TRBJ1-1, with D perhaps TRBD1 (6 bases). With 3 bases removed from V and 8 bases from J, the gap between germline ends came to 10 bases. Germline V lookup: CDR1 MDHEN, CDR2 SYDVKM. The CDR3 length is 12 residues. CDR3 sequence reads: CASSLRTAEAFF. The CDR3 DNA follows: TGTGCCAGCAGTTTGCGGACAGCCGAAGCTTTCTTT.

This clone was observed many times. The chain carries TRBV6-1 and TRBJ1-5; TRBD1 might be the D (6 bases). Germline lookup yields CDR1 MNHNS and CDR2 SASEGT. The germline V and J ends were trimmed by 2 bases and 4 bases, with 12 bases remaining between them. The CDR3 contains 15 residues. The CDR3 spells CASSEPPTGNQPQHF. CDR3 nucleotide sequence: TGTGCCAGCAGTGAACCACCTACAGGGAATCAGCCCCAGCATTTT.

Here the CDR3 reads CASSQVKGAEAFF. The CDR3 nucleotides read TGTGCCAGCAGCCAAGTAAAAGGAGCTGAAGCTTTCTTT. The V gene is TRBV14, the J gene TRBJ1-1; D gene unclear. This CDR3 has 13 amino acids. The V and J ends lost 1 base and 6 bases respectively, with 9 bases between them. Germline CDR1 reads SGHDN; CDR2 reads FVKESK. Looking up the rest from reference TRBV14 and TRBJ1-1 gives the full variable domain: EAGVTQFPSHSVIEKGQTVTLRCDPISGHDNLYWYRRVMGKEIKFLLHFVKESKQDESGMPNNRFLAERTGGTYSTLKVQPAELEDSGVYFCASSQVKGAEAFFGQGTRLTVV.

V usage is TRBV30 and J usage is TRBJ2-5; possibly TRBD2 for D (5 bases). V lost 0 bases to trimming and J lost 0 bases, with 17 bases between them. CDR1 is GTSNPN and CDR2 is SVGIG in the germline V gene (reference sequence). This CDR3 has 17 residues. The CDR3 sequence is CAWSVGSLAVYQETQYF. CDR3 DNA sequence: TGTGCCTGGAGTGTAGGTTCCCTAGCAGTGTACCAAGAGACCCAGTACTTC.

The chain links TRBV4-2 to TRBJ2-7, with 14 bases matching TRBD2. Germline V gives CDR1 LGHNA, CDR2 YNFKEQ. The CDR3 extends over 20 amino acids. V lost 0 bases to trimming and J lost 0 bases; unmatched junction nucleotides: 10. CDR3 DNA sequence: TGTGCCAGCAGCCAAGAATCAGGGACTAGCGGGAGCCCTAGCTCCTACGAGCAGTACTTC. Residues: CASSQESGTSGSPSSYEQYF.

The rearrangement links TRBV13 to TRBJ2-1; D might be TRBD2 (5 bases). This CDR3 has 13 amino acids. Between the trimmed V and J ends, which lost 7 bases and 7 bases, there was a span of 14 bases. In germline, CDR1 is PRHDT, CDR2 FYEKMQ (reference sequence). The CDR3 loop reads CASTTSGMNEQFF. Written as DNA, the CDR3 is TGTGCCAGCACCACTAGTGGGATGAATGAGCAGTTCTTC.

A few counts support this clone. The chain employs TRBV30 and TRBJ2-7; 7 bases align to TRBD1. V lost 1 base to trimming and J lost 9 bases; unmatched junction nucleotides: 9. The CDR3 totals 13 residues. Germline CDR1 and CDR2: GTSNPN and SVGIG (reference sequence). The CDR3, as DNA: TGTGCCTGGAGTGCGGACAGGCGGCAGGTGCAGTACTTC. Translated, it gives CAWSADRRQVQYF. Looking up the rest from reference TRBV30 and TRBJ2-7 gives the full variable domain: SQTIHQWPATLVQPVGSPLSLECTVEGTSNPNLYWYRQAAGRGLQLLFYSVGIGQISSEVPQNLSASRPQDRQFILSSKKLLLSDSGFYLCAWSADRRQVQYFGPGTRLTVT.

The rearrangement uses TRBV5-1 and TRBJ2-3; 11 bases fit TRBD2. The CDR3 loop spans 15 amino acids. With 3 bases clipped from V and 10 bases from J, the junction kept 10 bases outside the gene matches. Germline V gene lookup returns CDR1 SGHRS and CDR2 YFSETQ. In nucleotides, the CDR3 is TGCGCCAGCAGCTCCGGGACTAGCGGCCCCGTGGCGCAGTATTTT. Amino acid sequence: CASSSGTSGPVAQYF.

Worth noting for this clone: A junction boundary mismatches the germline segment, possibly from a read error. This chain joins TRBV11-2 and TRBJ1-1, with TRBD1 matching 9 bases. The CDR3 runs to 18 residues. Germline assignment: CDR1 SGHAT and CDR2 FQNNGV. The CDR3 DNA follows: TGTGCCAGCAGATTAGAACCCGGGACAGGGTCGAACCAGCCTGAAGCTTTCTTT. Protein: CASRLEPGTGSNQPEAFF. Using reference TRBV11-2 and TRBJ1-1 for the parts outside the CDR3, the full variable domain is EAGVAQSPRYKIIEKRQSVAFWCNPISGHATLYWYQQILGQGPKLLIQFQNNGVVDDSQLPKDRFSAERLKGVDSTLKIQPAKLEDSAVYLCASRLEPGTGSNQPEAFFGQGTRLTVV.

The rearrangement uses TRBV7-8 and TRBJ1-5, with D uncertain. CDR1 SGHVS and CDR2 FQNEAQ come from the germline V gene. V was cut by 3 bases and J by 1 base, with 10 bases left in between. CDR3 length: 15 amino acids. Here the CDR3 reads CASSLVEQSNQPQHF. The DNA for the CDR3 is TGTGCCAGCAGCTTGGTGGAACAGAGCAATCAGCCCCAGCATTTT.

The chain links TRBV6-1 to TRBJ2-7; 11 nucleotides line up with TRBD2. The CDR3 loop spans 15 amino acids. J gave up 5 bases and V 1 base, and 4 bases lay outside the gene matches. Looked up from germline, CDR1 is MNHNS and CDR2 is SASEGT. The CDR3 loop is CASSEELAGDHEQYF. CDR3 nucleotide sequence: TGTGCCAGCAGTGAAGAACTAGCGGGAGATCACGAGCAGTACTTC.